The 29 T cell receptor beta chains below were found in one sample sequenced in a study of CD8 T cells in ankylosing spondylitis. TCRdb re-called the 5' RACE reads through MiXCR, storing one row per CDR3 protein. The data contain roughly 180,000 distinct CDR3 sequences, roughly 10% of them singletons. Source material: blood, either unsorted or a sorted T cell fraction (not recorded which). Source of these receptors: a female donor with ankylosing spondylitis or in good health (not recorded which).

In its sample, this clonotype was seen a few times. The chain employs TRBV29-1 and TRBJ2-1; D may be TRBD2 (5 bases). The length of the CDR3 is 15 residues. The germline CDR1 and CDR2 sequences are SQVTM and ANQGSEA. V was pared by 1 base and J by 1 base, with 11 bases between. The CDR3 DNA sequence: TGCAGCGTTGAAGGCGGGCCTAATTCCTACAATGAGCAGTTCTTC. Protein: CSVEGGPNSYNEQFF.

The rearrangement joins TRBV12-3 or TRBV12-4 to TRBJ1-5, with a tentative D call TRBD1 (6 bases). Trimming removed 10 bases at V and 5 bases at J, with 15 bases between. CDR3 length: 13 amino acids. CDR3 coding DNA: TGTGCCATAGGGAGGGGGGGGGATCAGCCCCAGCATTTT. Amino acid sequence: CAIGRGGDQPQHF.

The table lists this clonotype with many counts. This chain connects TRBV4-3 to TRBJ2-7; D may correspond to TRBD1 or TRBD2 (5 bases each). The CDR3 has 16 residues. V was pared by 0 bases and J by 5 bases, with 17 bases between. From germline, CDR1 is LGHNA and CDR2 YSLEER. The CDR3 loop is CASSQDKAQGADEQYF. The CDR3 DNA reads TGCGCCAGCAGCCAAGATAAGGCGCAGGGAGCGGACGAGCAGTACTTC.

The table lists this clonotype with many counts. The chain has TRBV30 and TRBJ2-3; D unclear. The germline gives CDR1 GTSNPN, CDR2 SVGIG (reference sequence). Trimming pared 8 bases from V and 3 bases from J, leaving 15 bases between. The CDR3 totals 13 residues. Here the CDR3 reads CALTPRNTDTQYF. For the CDR3, the DNA is TGTGCCCTGACACCACGGAATACAGATACGCAGTATTTT.

The chain has TRBV7-9 and TRBJ2-3; TRBD1 matches 9 bases. There are 17 residues in the CDR3. CDR1 and CDR2 (germline): SEHNR, FQNEAQ (reference sequence). DNA for the CDR3: TGTGCTGCAACAGGGGGCGGCAGGGGCGAAACCACAGATACGCAGTATTTT. This sequence encodes CAATGGGRGETTDTQYF.

The chain recombines TRBV18 with TRBJ2-1, with 7 bases matching TRBD2. Germline assignment: CDR1 KGHSH and CDR2 LQKENI. The CDR3 totals 17 residues. Trimming took 0 bases from V and 0 from J; bases not matched to a gene: 5. The CDR3 protein is CASSPPQRDHSYNEQFF. CDR3 sequence (DNA): TGTGCCAGCTCACCACCCCAGCGGGACCACTCCTACAATGAGCAGTTCTTC.

The J gene is TRBJ2-4, the V gene TRBV18, with D unclear. Germline-derived CDR1 and CDR2 are KGHSH and LQKENI. The V gene lost 4 bases and the J gene lost 6 bases, with 10 bases spanning the gap. The CDR3 has 13 residues. The CDR3 DNA is TGTGCCAGCTCACTGGAGAATAGAAACATTCAGTACTTC. Protein: CASSLENRNIQYF.

This clonotype was found a few times. This chain connects TRBV6-2 or TRBV6-3 to TRBJ2-7; D is undetermined. The germline CDR1 and CDR2 sequences are MNHEY and SVGEGT. Trimming shortened V by 6 bases and J by 0 bases, and 9 bases separated the two germline ends. The CDR3 covers 13 residues. The DNA of the CDR3 is TGTGCCAGCAGGAGCGTCCGCTCCTACGAGCAGTACTTC. The encoded protein is CASRSVRSYEQYF.

This clonotype turned up a few times. The chain carries TRBV6-1 and TRBJ2-3, with 9 bases identical to TRBD2. Trimming cost V 5 bases and J 3 bases; bases outside gene matches: 6. This CDR3 has 15 residues. CDR1 MNHNS and CDR2 SASEGT come from the germline V gene. The CDR3 sequence is CASSTFSGRTDTQYF. CDR3 DNA: TGTGCCAGCAGTACCTTTAGCGGGAGAACAGATACGCAGTATTTT.

This clonotype was detected only a few times. The chain uses TRBV15 and TRBJ2-1; 7 positions agree with TRBD1. The CDR3 length is 16 residues. J gave up 12 bases and V 5 bases, and 19 bases lay outside the gene matches. From germline, CDR1 is LNHNV and CDR2 YYDKDF (reference sequence). The CDR3 region is CATSGSGTELVDGQFF. The CDR3 DNA is TGTGCCACCAGCGGATCCGGGACAGAACTGGTCGATGGGCAGTTCTTC.

This sequence joins TRBV29-1 and TRBJ2-7; D unclear. CDR1 SQVTM and CDR2 ANQGSEA come from the germline V gene. The CDR3 extends over 11 amino acids. Trimming shortened V by 2 bases and J by 2 bases, and 4 bases separated the two germline ends. CDR3 loop: CSVETAYEQYF. The CDR3 region has the DNA TGCAGCGTTGAAACAGCCTACGAGCAGTACTTC.

This chain connects TRBV9 to TRBJ2-1; 8 nucleotides align to TRBD2. Germline trimming cut 3 bases from V and 7 bases from J; bases unmatched to any gene: 9. This CDR3 is 15 amino acids long. Germline lookup yields CDR1 SGDLS and CDR2 YYNGEE. Here the CDR3 DNA reads TGTGCCAGCAGCGGAAGCGGGAGTTACGGGAATGAGCAGTTCTTC. Translation: CASSGSGSYGNEQFF.

This clonotype was observed a handful of times. The junction departs from germline at one end; a sequencing error may be responsible. This rearrangement joins TRBV4-3 to TRBJ2-3; D tentatively reads TRBD1 or TRBD2 (5 bases each). CDR1 and CDR2 from the germline V gene are LGHNA and YSLEER. The length of the CDR3 is 12 residues. The CDR3 nucleotides read TGCGCCAGCAGCCAAGGGGGACCTTTCTTCCCCTTT. Protein sequence: CASSQGGPFFPF.

The gene calls are TRBV5-4 and TRBJ2-1; the match to TRBD2 covers 7 bases. Germline CDR1 SGHNT, CDR2 YYREEE (reference sequence). CDR3 length: 17 amino acids. Trimming cost V 0 bases and J 2 bases; bases outside gene matches: 8. The CDR3 here is CASSLGLAGDPYNEQFF. In DNA, the CDR3 is TGTGCCAGCAGCTTGGGATTAGCGGGCGACCCCTACAATGAGCAGTTCTTC.

This clonotype was seen ten or more times. This chain links TRBV27 with TRBJ2-7; weak D call: TRBD1 (6 bases). V lost 4 bases and J lost 4, with 11 bases in between. This CDR3 comprises 13 residues. The germline V gene has CDR1 MNHEY and CDR2 SMNVEV (reference sequence). In DNA, the CDR3 is TGTGCCAGCAGTTCTGGACAGTTTTACGAGCAGTACTTC. Protein sequence: CASSSGQFYEQYF.

This clonotype was seen ten or more times. The rearrangement uses TRBV7-6 and TRBJ1-1; D gene ambiguous. Germline V gene lookup returns CDR1 SGHVS and CDR2 FNYEAQ. The CDR3 extends over 14 amino acids. Trimming left V 1 base short and J 6 bases short, with 12 bases between. The CDR3 spells CASSLDPENAEAFF. The CDR3 DNA reads TGTGCCAGCAGCTTAGATCCGGAAAACGCTGAAGCTTTCTTT.

This clonotype was picked up many times. The rearrangement links TRBV12-3 or TRBV12-4 to TRBJ1-5; D is uncertain. This CDR3 has 14 residues. The V end was cut by 7 bases, the J end by 3 bases, with 13 bases between. The CDR3, as DNA: TGTGCCAGCACCCCTCGAGGGCCCAATCAGCCCCAGCATTTT. Translated: CASTPRGPNQPQHF.

In its sample, this clonotype was seen a few times. The chain joins TRBV6-2 or TRBV6-3 to TRBJ2-1; the D is unclear. Germline V lookup: CDR1 MNHEY, CDR2 SVGEGT. This CDR3 has 18 amino acids. V lost 0 bases and J lost 0, with 15 bases in between. The CDR3 nucleotides are TGTGCCAGCAGTTACTCGATTCGAGCCCAAAGCTCCTACAATGAGCAGTTCTTC. Translated, it gives CASSYSIRAQSSYNEQFF.

This clonotype was detected only a few times. The chain's CDR3 is CASSEWGVQETQYF. CDR3 DNA sequence: TGTGCCAGCAGTGAATGGGGAGTACAAGAGACCCAGTACTTC. The J gene is TRBJ2-5, the V gene TRBV2, with D tentatively TRBD2 (5 bases). Trimming shortened V by 2 bases and J by 2 bases, and 9 bases separated the two germline ends. The CDR3 covers 14 residues. Looked up from germline, CDR1 is SNHLY and CDR2 is FYNNEI.

The table lists this clonotype with many counts. The chain uses TRBV6-6 and TRBJ1-2; D gene unclear. This CDR3 region has 13 residues. V was clipped by 5 bases and J by 2 bases, with 9 bases between them. The germline V gene has CDR1 MNHNY and CDR2 SVGAGI (reference sequence). This CDR3 is CASSPDGNYGYTF. The CDR3 coding sequence is TGTGCCAGCAGTCCCGACGGGAACTATGGCTACACCTTC.

The V call is TRBV7-6, the J call TRBJ2-7, with TRBD1 identical over 10 bases. CDR3 length equals 14 residues. The ends lost 4 bases at V and 5 bases at J; junction bases unmatched: 5. Germline V gene sequence: CDR1 SGHVS, CDR2 FNYEAQ. The CDR3 spells CASSSDRGDDEQYF. For the CDR3, the DNA is TGTGCCAGCAGCTCGGACAGGGGGGATGACGAGCAGTACTTC.

The J gene is TRBJ2-2, the V gene TRBV4-3; D not resolved. The V and J ends lost 7 bases and 5 bases respectively, with 14 bases between them. The CDR3 spans 14 residues. Germline lookup yields CDR1 LGHNA and CDR2 YSLEER. The DNA of the CDR3 is TGCGCCAGCACGTCGACGGGCGGAACCGGGGAGCTGTTTTTT. Protein sequence: CASTSTGGTGELFF.

This clonotype appeared a few times. The chain employs TRBV12-3 or TRBV12-4 and TRBJ1-1; D is uncertain. The V end was cut by 3 bases, the J end by 4 bases, with 12 bases between. CDR3 length equals 14 residues. In nucleotides, the CDR3 is TGTGCCAGCAGTTTGGTGGGGTGGGGCACTGAAGCTTTCTTT. Translated, it gives CASSLVGWGTEAFF.

The chain links TRBV3-1 to TRBJ1-2, with 10 nucleotides matching TRBD1. Per the germline V gene, CDR1 is LGHDT and CDR2 is YNNKEL (reference sequence). CDR3 length: 18 amino acids. The V and J ends lost 3 bases and 7 bases, in that order; junction bases with no gene match: 17. The CDR3 nucleotides are TGTGCCAGCAGCCACCCTACCGGGACAGGGGATTCGTTTGGTGGCTACACCTTC. It codes for CASSHPTGTGDSFGGYTF.

The sample holds many counts of this clonotype. The genes are TRBV28 and TRBJ2-2, with 8 bases identical to TRBD1. This CDR3 is built from 14 residues. J gave up 4 bases and V 6 bases, and 4 bases lay outside the gene matches. Germline V gene sequence: CDR1 MDHEN, CDR2 SYDVKM. CDR3 bases: TGTGCCAGCAGCTGGACAGGGAGCACCGGGGAGCTGTTTTTT. Its translation: CASSWTGSTGELFF. Together with reference TRBV28 and TRBJ2-2, the CDR3 gives the full variable domain: DVKVTQSSRYLVKRTGEKVFLECVQDMDHENMFWYRQDPGLGLRLIYFSYDVKMKEKGDIPEGYSVSREKKERFSLILESASTNQTSMYLCASSWTGSTGELFFGEGSRLTVL.

The genes are TRBV4-3 and TRBJ1-5; a weak D match, TRBD1 (5 bases). The length of the CDR3 is 15 residues. The V end was cut by 2 bases, the J end by 4 bases, with 12 bases between. CDR1 is LGHNA and CDR2 is YSLEER in the germline V gene. As DNA, the CDR3 is TGCGCCAGCAGCCAAACCCTGGGACCTAATCAGCCCCAGCATTTT. This encodes CASSQTLGPNQPQHF.

The table lists this clonotype with many counts. The chain combines TRBV7-2 with TRBJ2-1; the D is unclear. Per the germline V gene, CDR1 is SGHTA and CDR2 is FQGNSA. The CDR3 has 14 amino acids. Trimming took off 5 bases at V and 2 bases at J, with 10 bases between the two ends. CDR3 residues: CASSPKGTYNEQFF. For the CDR3, the DNA is TGTGCCAGCAGCCCAAAGGGAACCTACAATGAGCAGTTCTTC. The whole variable domain, remainder taken from reference TRBV7-2 and TRBJ2-1, is GAGVSQSPSNKVTEKGKDVELRCDPISGHTALYWYRQSLGQGLEFLIYFQGNSAPDKSGLPSDRFSAERTGGSVSTLTIQRTQQEDSAVYLCASSPKGTYNEQFFGPGTRLTVL.

The table lists this clonotype with a few counts. The rearrangement links TRBV7-8 to TRBJ2-1; TRBD2 matches at 7 bases. V dropped 4 bases and J dropped 6; count of bases not matched to a gene: 9. Looked up from germline, CDR1 is SGHVS and CDR2 is FQNEAQ. The CDR3 loop spans 15 amino acids. CDR3 loop: CASSSPEERGNEQFF. The CDR3 nucleotides read TGTGCCAGCAGCTCCCCGGAGGAGCGGGGCAATGAGCAGTTCTTC. The whole variable domain, filled in from reference TRBV7-8 and TRBJ2-1, reads GAGVSQSPRYKVAKRGQDVALRCDPISGHVSLFWYQQALGQGPEFLTYFQNEAQLDKSGLPSDRFFAERPEGSVSTLKIQRTQQEDSAVYLCASSSPEERGNEQFFGPGTRLTVL.

The chain couples TRBV27 to TRBJ2-2; D is perhaps TRBD1 or TRBD2 (7 bases each). Per the germline V gene, CDR1 is MNHEY and CDR2 is SMNVEV (reference sequence). The CDR3 is made up of 16 amino acids. Trimming pared 4 bases from V and 7 bases from J, leaving 19 bases between. CDR3: CASSWSWAGGGGELFF. In nucleotides, the CDR3 is TGTGCCAGCAGTTGGTCTTGGGCAGGGGGGGGCGGGGAGCTGTTTTTT.